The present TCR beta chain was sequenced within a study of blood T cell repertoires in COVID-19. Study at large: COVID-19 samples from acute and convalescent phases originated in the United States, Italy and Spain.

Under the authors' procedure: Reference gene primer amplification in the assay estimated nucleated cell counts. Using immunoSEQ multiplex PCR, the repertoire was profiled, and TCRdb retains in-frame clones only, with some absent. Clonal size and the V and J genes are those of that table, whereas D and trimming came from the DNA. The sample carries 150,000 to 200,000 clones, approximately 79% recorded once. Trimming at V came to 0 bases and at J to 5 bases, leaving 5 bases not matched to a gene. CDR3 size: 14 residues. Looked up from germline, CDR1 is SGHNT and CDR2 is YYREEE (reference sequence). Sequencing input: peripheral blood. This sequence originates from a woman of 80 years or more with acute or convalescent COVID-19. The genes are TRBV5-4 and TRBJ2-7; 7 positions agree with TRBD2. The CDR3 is CASSLETSSHEQYF. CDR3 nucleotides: TGTGCCAGCAGCTTGGAGACTAGCAGCCACGAGCAGTACTTC. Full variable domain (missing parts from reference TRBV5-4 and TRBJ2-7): ETGVTQSPTHLIKTRGQQVTLRCSSQSGHNTVSWYQQALGQGPQFIFQYYREEENGRGNFPPRFSGLQFPNYSSELNVNALELDDSALYLCASSLETSSHEQYFGPGTRLTVT.